This TCR beta chain was recorded in a study of human T cells and chemical hapten exposure. Study-wide background: Minor volume differences among pooled libraries chiefly drove per-sample TCR yield variation. Findings and limits, study-wide: DPC sensitization produced no change in TCRs with frequency above 1 in 1000.

This clonotype was seen ten or more times. The antigen is unknown. CDR3 length: 16 amino acids. CDR1 is LGHDT and CDR2 is YNNKEL in the germline V gene (reference sequence). V dropped 1 base and J dropped 5 bases, with 14 bases sitting between them. Time point of the sample: pre-sensitization, week 0. Described treatment: therapeutic diphenylcyclopropenone sensitization with weekly scalp DPC. Drawing of blood took place ahead of applying each patch test. One entry per CDR3 protein, called by TCRdb with MiXCR from the RACE reads. The data show approximately 100,000 distinct CDR3 sequences, with roughly 9.1% seen just once and around 3.9% held by the top ten.

V gene TRBV3-1 combines with J gene TRBJ2-2, with D maybe TRBD2 (5 bases). The starting material was whole blood, obtained in connection with sensitization to the hapten diphenylcyclopropenone (DPC). This TCR came from a middle-aged woman with alopecia areata. Some clones in this sample may be carry-over from other donors' samples. The CDR3 protein is CASSQVATTRTGELFF. The CDR3 DNA reads as TGTGCCAGCAGCCAAGTGGCGACTACACGAACCGGGGAGCTGTTTTTT.